This passage covers 4 T cell receptor beta chains from one sample sequenced in a study of cytomegalovirus exposure and HLA in healthy donors. With 60 Vbeta and 13 Jbeta primers, the PCR was carried out. Assay used: immunoSEQ multiplex PCR; TCRdb lists only in-frame clones, some missing. This table has about 160,000 clones, roughly 80% appearing once. Sequences were obtained from PBMCs. These TCRs come from a man aged 45-60 years in good health and CMV-seropositive.

This clone was detected once. The chain links TRBV6-5 to TRBJ1-5; no firm D call. V shed 8 bases and J shed 3 bases, with 11 bases lying between them. CDR3 length: 13 amino acids. The germline V gene encodes CDR1 MNHEY and CDR2 SVGAGI. The CDR3 sequence: CASFSGVNQPQHF. CDR3 coding DNA: TGTGCCAGCTTCAGCGGAGTCAATCAGCCCCAGCATTTT.

The chain combines TRBV29-1 with TRBJ2-7; D gene ambiguous. The CDR3 has 13 residues. V dropped 6 bases and J dropped 1 base, with 13 bases sitting between them. Germline assignment: CDR1 SQVTM and CDR2 ANQGSEA. In DNA, the CDR3 is TGCAGCGTAGCGAAGACCCAATCCTACGAGCAGTACTTC. Its protein product is CSVAKTQSYEQYF.

The chain employs TRBV27 and TRBJ2-3; 7 nucleotides agree with TRBD2. Germline CDR1 MNHEY, CDR2 SMNVEV (reference sequence). The V and J ends lost 4 bases and 1 base, in that order; junction bases with no gene match: 2. The CDR3 covers 14 residues. CDR3 loop: CASSYREGTDTQYF. CDR3 in DNA: TGTGCCAGCAGTTACCGGGAGGGCACAGATACGCAGTATTTT.

The chain links TRBV9 to TRBJ1-2; D uncertain. Germline V CDR1 and CDR2: SGDLS, YYNGEE. V lost 0 bases and J 2 bases, leaving 5 bases between the germline ends. CDR3 length equals 13 residues. The chain's CDR3 is CASSVGRNYGYTF. CDR3 in DNA: TGTGCCAGCAGCGTAGGGCGGAACTATGGCTACACCTTC.